This T cell receptor beta chain derives from a study of blood T cell repertoires in COVID-19. Whole-study context: The samples span acute and convalescent COVID-19 from the United States, Italy and Spain. PBMCs, B-cell-depleted T cells, or T cells were the source of the cDNA or gDNA that made up the material.

The germline V gene encodes CDR1 SGHDT and CDR2 YYEEEE. The CDR3 runs 14 residues. Trimming pared 4 bases from V and 5 bases from J, leaving 10 bases between. Here immunoSEQ multiplex PCR was the method, and the copy in TCRdb shows in-frame clones only, minus some. The sample has around 200,000 clones, 87% seen once. The sequencing sample was made of peripheral blood. The TCR originated in a man in his 60s who had recovered from COVID-19. This chain connects TRBV5-6 to TRBJ1-6, with D tentatively TRBD1 (5 bases). This CDR3 is CASSAGPDNSPLHF. The CDR3 nucleotides are TGTGCCAGCAGCGCGGGACCGGATAATTCACCCCTCCACTTT.